The clone carrying this T cell receptor (beta chain) has at least ten counts. RNA transcripts yielded amplified TCR beta CDR3 regions. The HTBI primer set served for first-round RT-PCR of the TCR CDR3. MiXCR was run by TCRdb on the multiplex PCR reads, yielding one entry per CDR3 protein. The sample lists hundreds of thousands of distinct CDR3 sequences, approximately 15% occurring once. The data were taken from a study of T cells in Graves' hyperthyroidism and ophthalmopathy. From germline, CDR1 is SGHTA and CDR2 FQGTGA. The CDR3 totals 16 residues. V lost 3 bases and J lost 0; bases outside the gene matches: 5.

The specimen was blood. The chain employs TRBV7-3 and TRBJ2-1; 7 nucleotides line up with TRBD2. The clonotype was recovered from a woman between 18 and 29 years old with Graves' hyperthyroidism. As DNA, the CDR3 is TGTGCCAGCAGCTTTACGGGAGGCACCTCCTACAATGAGCAGTTCTTC. Amino acids: CASSFTGGTSYNEQFF.